This T cell receptor (beta chain) appears in the sequencing data of a study of graft-versus-host responses after intestinal transplantation. As for the study in general: After anti-thymocyte globulin induction, recipients took tacrolimus and steroids for three to four years.

Study findings and constraints: Allografts of patients with graft-donor T cell macrochimerism showed high graft-versus-host to host-versus-graft clone ratios. Marrow from the recipient contained GvH clones, some of which had appeared first in ileum or blood.

Some clones are missing from TCRdb's copy, which holds only in-frame ones; the method was immunoSEQ multiplex PCR. Of some 15,000 clones in the sample, approximately 80% are singletons; the top ten hold 3% to 4%. This clone came up a few times. Antigen unknown. Per germline, CDR1 SGHNT and CDR2 YYREEE (reference sequence). The V gene end was trimmed by 4 bases and the J gene end by 14 bases; junction bases not matched to a gene: 13. The CDR3 totals 13 residues. Graft tissue processing released intraepithelial and lamina propria lymphocytes. The rearrangement uses TRBV5-4 and TRBJ1-2, with 8 bases fitting TRBD1. The clonotype comes from a human patient who received an intestinal transplant, so some T cells may come from the graft donor. This specimen was ileum tissue, taken roughly 620 days after intestinal transplantation. The CDR3 bases are TGTGCCAGCAGCCTGGGACAGGAGAACCTACGGACCTTC. Translated: CASSLGQENLRTF.